Below, 27 T cell receptor beta chains from the same sample are listed, as sequenced in a study of blood T cell repertoires in COVID-19. Measured with immunoSEQ multiplex PCR; TCRdb has only the in-frame clones, and not every one. The sample has 200,000 to 300,000 clones, approximately 86% seen once. Sequenced material: peripheral blood. The source is a man aged 25-40 years with active or convalescent COVID-19.

The V and J genes are TRBV27 and TRBJ1-4; no firm D call. Germline CDR1 MNHEY, CDR2 SMNVEV (reference sequence). Trimming removed 1 base at V and 8 bases at J, with 20 bases between. The CDR3 is 17 residues long. Written as DNA, the CDR3 is TGTGCCAGCAGTTTATTCTTGGGCGGGGAACTGCCCGAAAAACTGTTTTTT. Protein sequence: CASSLFLGGELPEKLFF.

The chain carries TRBV7-2 and TRBJ2-3, with TRBD2 matching 11 bases. J lost 0 bases, V lost 1 base, and 9 bases had no gene match. Germline CDR1 reads SGHTA; CDR2 reads FQGNSA. The CDR3 is made up of 19 amino acids. The CDR3 nucleotides read TGTGCCAGCAGCTTAGTCAGTAGCGGGAGGGGACCTAGCACAGATACGCAGTATTTT. Translation gives CASSLVSSGRGPSTDTQYF.

V and J are TRBV7-9 and TRBJ2-2; weak D call: TRBD1 (6 bases). V lost 6 bases and J 4 bases, leaving 6 bases between the germline ends. Germline-derived CDR1 and CDR2 are SEHNR and FQNEAQ (reference sequence). The CDR3 has 12 residues. CDR3 sequence: CASRGATGELFF. CDR3 bases: TGTGCCAGCAGGGGGGCCACCGGGGAGCTGTTTTTT.

The V and J genes are TRBV29-1 and TRBJ2-1; tentatively, D is TRBD1 (6 bases). Germline V CDR1 and CDR2: SQVTM, ANQGSEA. The V end lost 6 bases, the J end lost 0 bases, and 15 bases lay between the germline ends. The CDR3 has 15 residues. The CDR3 DNA follows: TGCAGCGTCCTTAGAGACAGGAGCTCCTACAATGAGCAGTTCTTC. Translated, it gives CSVLRDRSSYNEQFF.

Worth noting for this clone: Other DNA sequences in this sample translate to the same CDR3. The chain couples TRBV4-1 to TRBJ2-5, with a weak D call TRBD1 (6 bases). This CDR3 has 12 amino acids. The V end lost 3 bases, the J end lost 4 bases, and 6 bases lay between the germline ends. CDR1 and CDR2 from the germline V gene are MGHRA and YSYEKL. CDR3 nucleotides: TGCGCCAGCAGCCAGGACAGAGAGACCCAGTACTTC. Translated: CASSQDRETQYF.

The rearrangement uses TRBV6-5 and TRBJ1-1, with 9 bases matching TRBD1. This CDR3 comprises 15 residues. The junction had 8 bases not matched to a gene; V was cut back by 5 bases and J by 4 bases. From germline, CDR1 is MNHEY and CDR2 SVGAGI. The CDR3 sequence is CASSRPGQGVTEAFF. The CDR3 DNA follows: TGTGCCAGCAGTCGACCGGGACAGGGTGTCACTGAAGCTTTCTTT.

The gene calls are TRBV7-2 and TRBJ2-1; D may be TRBD1 (6 bases). V was clipped by 5 bases and J by 5 bases, with 13 bases between them. Germline CDR1 and CDR2: SGHTA and FQGNSA. The CDR3 length is 14 residues. CDR3 loop: CASSPPGVDNEQFF. CDR3 in DNA: TGTGCCAGCAGCCCCCCAGGGGTCGACAATGAGCAGTTCTTC.

V and J are TRBV7-2 and TRBJ2-5; tentatively, D is TRBD2 (7 bases). The germline V gene has CDR1 SGHTA and CDR2 FQGNSA. V was shortened by 7 bases and J by 0 bases, with 15 bases between the two germline ends. The CDR3 is 15 residues long. The CDR3 region has the DNA TGTGCCAGCAAAGCGGGGACACAGTACCAAGAGACCCAGTACTTC. Translated: CASKAGTQYQETQYF. Drawing the rest from reference TRBV7-2 and TRBJ2-5, the complete variable domain is GAGVSQSPSNKVTEKGKDVELRCDPISGHTALYWYRQSLGQGLEFLIYFQGNSAPDKSGLPSDRFSAERTGGSVSTLTIQRTQQEDSAVYLCASKAGTQYQETQYFGPGTRLLVL.

J is TRBJ1-2 and V is TRBV6-7; D gene uncertain. TRBV6-7 is annotated as an ORF whose role is uncertain. Deletions cut 0 bases from V and 4 bases from J, with 15 bases between. The CDR3 spans 16 residues. CDR3 DNA: TGTGCCAGCAGTTACTCGAATTCCCGGTCTCCCTATGGCTACACCTTC. It encodes CASSYSNSRSPYGYTF.

The rearrangement links TRBV6-5 to TRBJ2-7, with D tentatively TRBD2 (6 bases). CDR3 length: 14 residues. V was shortened by 6 bases and J by 6 bases, with 18 bases between the two germline ends. Germline V lookup: CDR1 MNHEY, CDR2 SVGAGI. The CDR3, as DNA: TGTGCCAGCAGGTTCGGGGGACGACCCCTCGAGCAGTACTTC. Protein: CASRFGGRPLEQYF.

The V and J genes are TRBV6-5 and TRBJ2-7, with D possibly being TRBD2 (7 bases). CDR1 is MNHEY, CDR2 SVGAGI, per germline. The CDR3 has 15 amino acids. V lost 2 bases and J lost 3, with 14 bases in between. CDR3 sequence reads: CASSYPAGASYEQYF. The DNA of the CDR3 is TGTGCCAGCAGTTACCCCGCGGGGGCGAGCTACGAGCAGTACTTC.

This chain uses TRBV29-1 with TRBJ2-7; 9 positions match TRBD1. Trimming removed 7 bases from V and 5 bases from J; junction bases left unmatched: 15. There are 15 residues in the CDR3. In germline, CDR1 is SQVTM, CDR2 ANQGSEA. The CDR3 nucleotides are TGCAGCGATACACCTGCGACAGGGGGTTCCAACGAGCAGTACTTC. This translates into CSDTPATGGSNEQYF.

This clone was observed once. The rearrangement links TRBV7-3 to TRBJ1-2; TRBD1 agrees at 12 bases. The length of the CDR3 is 14 residues. J gave up 6 bases and V 4 bases, and 3 bases lay outside the gene matches. CDR1 is SGHTA and CDR2 is FQGTGA in the germline V gene. CDR3 region: CASSSGTGGDGYTF. CDR3 nucleotides: TGTGCCAGCAGCTCGGGGACAGGGGGCGATGGCTACACCTTC.

The genes are TRBV19 and TRBJ1-1, with D possibly being TRBD1 (5 bases). CDR1 and CDR2 from the germline V gene are LNHDA and SQIVND (reference sequence). The CDR3 contains 17 residues. V lost 4 bases, J lost 2 bases, and 20 bases lay in between. The DNA for the CDR3 is TGTGCCAGTAGTAACTGGCCGTCGACGGGGGTCAACACTGAAGCTTTCTTT. Translated: CASSNWPSTGVNTEAFF.

The chain is built from TRBV19 and TRBJ1-1; D is possibly TRBD1 (5 bases). V lost 3 bases and J 3 bases, leaving 8 bases between the germline ends. This CDR3 contains 13 residues. Per the germline V gene, CDR1 is LNHDA and CDR2 is SQIVND (reference sequence). The CDR3 sequence is CASSIDRYTEAFF. The DNA of the CDR3 is TGTGCCAGTAGTATTGACAGATACACTGAAGCTTTCTTT.

This chain connects TRBV29-1 to TRBJ1-4; D uncertain. The germline gives CDR1 SQVTM, CDR2 ANQGSEA. This CDR3 has 14 amino acids. With 2 bases removed from V and 0 bases from J, the gap between germline ends came to 7 bases. As DNA, the CDR3 is TGCAGCGTTGAATTACCGGCAACTAATGAAAAACTGTTTTTT. This codes for CSVELPATNEKLFF.

Turning to this clone: One end of the junction does not line up with germline, which may come from a read error. The chain carries TRBV5-6 and TRBJ2-5; 8 bases fit TRBD2. Germline values: CDR1 SGHDT, CDR2 YYEEEE. This CDR3 region has 16 residues. CDR3 region: CASSLGASGPQKTQYF. Here the CDR3 DNA reads TGTGCCAGCAGTCTGGGGGCTAGCGGGCCCCAAAAGACCCAGTACTTC.

The V gene is TRBV5-1, the J gene TRBJ1-4, with TRBD1 matching 8 bases. Unmatched junction bases numbered 3, after V lost 0 bases and J lost 5 bases. The length of the CDR3 is 15 residues. Germline CDR1 is SGHRS and CDR2 is YFSETQ. The CDR3 DNA sequence: TGCGCCAGCAGCTTGGGGGACAGGCGAAATGAAAAACTGTTTTTT. Translation: CASSLGDRRNEKLFF.

The V call is TRBV11-1, the J call TRBJ1-2, with 8 bases lining up with TRBD1. V gave up 3 bases and J gave up 6 bases; unmatched junction bases: 9. This CDR3 is built from 15 residues. Germline values: CDR1 SGHAT, CDR2 FQDESV (reference sequence). The CDR3 nucleotides are TGTGCCAGCAGCTTCGGACAGGGTATTCAGGATGGCTACACCTTC. This encodes CASSFGQGIQDGYTF.

V is TRBV7-9 and J is TRBJ1-1; D is possibly TRBD1 (5 bases). The CDR3 spans 14 residues. The germline V gene has CDR1 SEHNR and CDR2 FQNEAQ (reference sequence). Trimming took off 1 base at V and 3 bases at J, with 9 bases between the two ends. The CDR3 protein is CASSLGPGDTEAFF. The CDR3 DNA sequence: TGTGCCAGCAGCTTAGGGCCGGGGGACACTGAAGCTTTCTTT. The variable domain in full, completed from reference TRBV7-9 and TRBJ1-1, reads DTGVSQNPRHKITKRGQNVTFRCDPISEHNRLYWYRQTLGQGPEFLTYFQNEAQLEKSRLLSDRFSAERPKGSFSTLEIQRTEQGDSAMYLCASSLGPGDTEAFFGQGTRLTVV.

This clone is a singleton in its sample. The chain carries TRBV7-2 and TRBJ2-6; D not resolved. Germline CDR1 reads SGHTA; CDR2 reads FQGNSA. This CDR3 spans 16 amino acids. The V end was cut by 0 bases, the J end by 4 bases, with 10 bases between. CDR3 bases: TGTGCCAGCAGCTTAGCAAGCCTAAAGGGGGCCAACGTCCTGACTTTC. Its protein is CASSLASLKGANVLTF.

The chain links TRBV3-1 (or the pseudogene TRBV3-2) to TRBJ2-7; D might be TRBD1 (6 bases). The CDR3 is made up of 14 amino acids. Germline V gene data show CDR1 as LGHDT and CDR2 as YNNKEL (reference sequence). V was shortened by 6 bases and J by 4 bases, with 16 bases between the two germline ends. The CDR3 reads CASRQGKEFYEQYF. CDR3 sequence (DNA): TGTGCCAGCAGACAGGGAAAAGAATTTTACGAGCAGTACTTC.

This chain links TRBV6-2 or TRBV6-3 with TRBJ2-3; tentative D call: TRBD1 (6 bases). CDR1 is MNHEY and CDR2 is SVGEGT in the germline V gene. V was cut by 1 base and J by 0 bases, with 17 bases left in between. The CDR3 is made up of 18 amino acids. The CDR3 reads CASSYWIGQPSSTDTQYF. In DNA, the CDR3 is TGTGCCAGCAGTTACTGGATAGGACAGCCTTCTAGCACAGATACGCAGTATTTT.

The V and J genes are TRBV6-5 and TRBJ1-2; D ambiguous. This CDR3 comprises 15 residues. The V end lost 0 bases, the J end lost 1 base, and 9 bases lay between the germline ends. The germline V gene encodes CDR1 MNHEY and CDR2 SVGAGI. The DNA of the CDR3 is TGTGCCAGCAGTTACTCGAACGGGGATAACTATGGCTACACCTTC. Translating gives CASSYSNGDNYGYTF.

This chain links TRBV19 with TRBJ1-2; 8 bases map to TRBD1. The V gene's germline CDR1 is LNHDA and CDR2 SQIVND (reference sequence). The CDR3 has 15 residues. After removal of 2 bases from V and 7 bases from J, the junction contained 9 bases not matched to a gene. CDR3 protein: CASSIRTGLDGGYTF. DNA of the CDR3: TGTGCCAGTAGTATAAGGACAGGGTTAGATGGTGGCTACACCTTC.

The chain is built from TRBV5-6 and TRBJ2-1; 12 bases match TRBD2. CDR3 length: 16 residues. CDR1 and CDR2 from the germline V gene are SGHDT and YYEEEE. After removal of 4 bases from V and 8 bases from J, the junction contained 10 bases not matched to a gene. In DNA form, the CDR3 reads TGTGCCAGCAGCACGTGGGTGGCTAGCGGGGGGGATGAGCAGTTCTTC. Its protein product is CASSTWVASGGDEQFF.

The table lists this clone with a count of one. The rearrangement uses TRBV11-3 and TRBJ2-5, with D perhaps TRBD1 (6 bases). This CDR3 has 14 residues. Germline V gene data show CDR1 as SGHNT and CDR2 as YENEEA. The germline V and J ends were trimmed by 2 bases and 2 bases, with 9 bases remaining between them. As DNA, the CDR3 is TGTGCCAGCAGCTTATCCGACAGGCAAGAGACCCAGTACTTC. This encodes CASSLSDRQETQYF. Full variable domain (remainder filled in from reference TRBV11-3 and TRBJ2-5): EAGVVQSPRYKIIEKKQPVAFWCNPISGHNTLYWYLQNLGQGPELLIRYENEEAVDDSQLPKDRFSAERLKGVDSTLKIQPAELGDSAVYLCASSLSDRQETQYFGPGTRLLVL.